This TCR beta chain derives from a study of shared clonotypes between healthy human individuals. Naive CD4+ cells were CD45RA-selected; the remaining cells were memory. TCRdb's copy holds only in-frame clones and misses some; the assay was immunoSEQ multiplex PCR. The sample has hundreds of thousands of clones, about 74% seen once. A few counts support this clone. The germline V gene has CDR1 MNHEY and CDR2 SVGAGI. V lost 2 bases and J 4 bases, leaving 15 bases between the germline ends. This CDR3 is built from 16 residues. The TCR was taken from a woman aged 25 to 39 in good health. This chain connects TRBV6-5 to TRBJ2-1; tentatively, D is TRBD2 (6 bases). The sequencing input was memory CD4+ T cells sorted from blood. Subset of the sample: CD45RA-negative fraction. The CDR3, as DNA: TGTGCCAGCAGTTACGGAGGCGGGACCATATACAATGAGCAGTTCTTC. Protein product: CASSYGGGTIYNEQFF.